The rows below give T cell receptor beta chains drawn from one sample of a study of cytomegalovirus exposure and HLA in healthy donors. Generated by immunoSEQ multiplex PCR, the TCRdb table keeps only in-frame clones and is missing some. The repertoire has 130,000 or so clones, over 8% of them found once; the top ten carry under 5.5%. Input material: PBMCs. The receptor set was obtained from a man between 40 and 49 years old in good health and CMV-seronegative. Each CDR3 is given with its conserved first and last residue. Each record gives: CDR3 DNA, CDR3 protein, D gene, J gene, V gene, clone size. D genes are given only for firm matches. Where a row states a size, it is once, few, many or the class of an expanded clone; other rows omit it.

TGTGCCAGCAGCCCGATCACAGGAACCCCAGATACGCAGTATTTT	CASSPITGTPDTQYF	NA	TRBJ2-3	TRBV5-4	NA
TGTGCCAGCAGCTGGGCCGGGACAGACTATAATTCACCCCTCCACTTT	CASSWAGTDYNSPLHF	TRBD1	TRBJ1-6	TRBV5-4	few
TGTGCCAGCAGCTCGCAGAATCAGCCCCAGCATTTT	CASSSQNQPQHF	NA	TRBJ1-5	TRBV7-9	few
TGTGCCAGCAGCTCAGACTCAGTAAACTATGGCTACACCTTC	CASSSDSVNYGYTF	NA	TRBJ1-2	TRBV7-2	few
TGTGCCACTAAATTCGATCAGGGAAGCATGGATACGCAGTATTTT	CATKFDQGSMDTQYF	NA	TRBJ2-3	TRBV15	few
TGTGCCAGCAGCCCCCTCGGGGGAGCTTCCTACGAGCAGTACTTC	CASSPLGGASYEQYF	NA	TRBJ2-7	TRBV7-9	few
TGTGCCAGCAGCTTAGACGGTTACACTGAAGCTTTCTTT	CASSLDGYTEAFF	NA	TRBJ1-1	TRBV11-3	few
TGTGCCAGCAGTTCCGCTAGGACTAGCGGGAAAGAGACCCAGTACTTC	CASSSARTSGKETQYF	TRBD2	TRBJ2-5	TRBV7-6	NA
TGTGCCAGCAGTATGAGGGGAGGGATCACTGAAGCTTTCTTT	CASSMRGGITEAFF	NA	TRBJ1-1	TRBV6-1	NA
TGTGCCAGCAGGTTACCGGGACAGGGTAACACCGGGGAGCTGTTTTTT	CASRLPGQGNTGELFF	TRBD1	TRBJ2-2	TRBV7-3	few
TGCGCCAGCAGTACTGGGTGGGCCATGAACACTGAAGCTTTCTTT	CASSTGWAMNTEAFF	NA	TRBJ1-1	TRBV5-1	NA
TGTGCCAGCAGCGGGACAGGGGGGAACACCGGGGAGCTGTTTTTT	CASSGTGGNTGELFF	TRBD1	TRBJ2-2	TRBV5-4	NA
TGTGCCAGCAGCGTAGGAGCGGGAACAGATACGCAGTATTTT	CASSVGAGTDTQYF	TRBD2	TRBJ2-3	TRBV9	few
TGTGCCAGCAGCCCGGACTTAAACACTGAAGCTTTCTTT	CASSPDLNTEAFF	NA	TRBJ1-1	TRBV5-4	few
TGTGCCAGTAGTCCTCAAGGTAGCGGGGCTAAAGATACGCAGTATTTT	CASSPQGSGAKDTQYF	TRBD2	TRBJ2-3	TRBV19	NA